Listed below are T cell receptor beta chains from one sample, sequenced in a study of blood T cells in healthy people across ages. TCRdb processed the 5' RACE reads anew with MiXCR; each CDR3 protein has one entry. Among about 1.6 million distinct CDR3 sequences listed, 30% to 35% were seen once. Sequenced material: blood. All receptors come from a woman in her twenties or thirties in good health. The CDR3 runs from the conserved cysteine through the conserved F or W. The D gene is left open where the match is weak. Clone size is not always given. Where it is, it says once, few, many or a class for expanded clones.

j_call d_call clone_size v_call cdr3_aa cdr3_nt
TRBJ1-2 NA few TRBV12-3/TRBV12-4 CASSFKTGYGYTF TGTGCCAGCAGTTTTAAGACCGGCTATGGCTACACCTTC
TRBJ2-7 TRBD1 few TRBV5-1 CASRTGGAWDEQYF TGCGCCAGCAGAACAGGGGGCGCTTGGGACGAGCAGTACTTC
TRBJ1-4 TRBD1 few TRBV7-9 CASSRTGGGVQEKLFF TGTGCCAGCAGCCGGACAGGGGGCGGCGTTCAAGAAAAACTGTTTTTT
TRBJ2-1 NA many TRBV20-1 CSARGLVPEQFF TGCAGTGCTAGAGGACTAGTCCCTGAGCAGTTCTTC
TRBJ2-2 NA few TRBV29-1 CSVGLPGELFF TGCAGCGTGGGCTTGCCCGGGGAGCTGTTTTTT
TRBJ2-1 TRBD2 few TRBV7-6 CASTPGLAGLSEQFF TGTGCCAGCACCCCAGGACTAGCGGGATTGTCTGAGCAGTTCTTC
TRBJ1-4 NA NA TRBV12-3/TRBV12-4 CASSLSAGSEKLFF TGTGCCAGCAGTTTGAGTGCCGGGTCGGAAAAACTGTTTTTT
TRBJ2-7 NA NA TRBV2 CASSGKLSYEQYF TGTGCCAGCAGCGGGAAACTCTCCTACGAGCAGTACTTC
TRBJ2-7 NA many TRBV4-1 CASSLYTDYEQYF TGCGCCAGCAGCCTTTACACGGACTACGAGCAGTACTTC
TRBJ1-5 TRBD1 few TRBV6-5 CASNGTGSNQPQHF TGTGCCAGCAACGGGACAGGGAGCAATCAGCCCCAGCATTTT
TRBJ2-3 NA many TRBV20-1 CSARDVAGARTDTQYF TGCAGTGCTAGAGATGTCGCAGGGGCGAGAACAGATACGCAGTATTTT
TRBJ2-5 NA NA TRBV6-1 CASSVFSWVGALRQETQYF TGTGCCAGCAGTGTTTTTTCTTGGGTAGGGGCACTAAGGCAAGAGACCCAGTACTTC
TRBJ2-7 NA NA TRBV20-1 CSGVASGRRGEQYF TGCAGTGGAGTTGCTAGCGGCCGAAGGGGGGAGCAGTACTTC
TRBJ2-7 NA few TRBV7-9 CVSSSPDRWNYEQYF TGTGTCAGCAGCTCACCAGACAGGTGGAACTACGAGCAGTACTTC
TRBJ2-3 TRBD1 many TRBV27 CASSLTGASTVDTQYF TGTGCCAGCAGTTTAACAGGGGCTTCGACAGTGGATACGCAGTATTTT
TRBJ2-3 TRBD2 many TRBV20-1 CSASGLAASTDTQYF TGCAGTGCTTCGGGGCTAGCGGCCTCCACAGATACGCAGTATTTT
TRBJ1-1 TRBD1 NA TRBV7-9 CASSGRDRGTEAFF TGTGCCAGCAGCGGCCGGGACAGGGGTACTGAAGCTTTCTTT
TRBJ1-2 NA few TRBV20-1 CSAGYGYTF TGCAGTGCAGGCTATGGCTACACCTTC
TRBJ2-7 TRBD1 few TRBV2 CASNRRQGGSYEQYF TGTGCCAGCAACAGAAGACAGGGTGGATCCTACGAGCAGTACTTC
TRBJ2-1 NA NA TRBV13 CASSIRQWRGRSYNEQFF TGTGCCAGCAGCATCCGTCAGTGGCGGGGACGCTCCTACAATGAGCAGTTCTTC
TRBJ2-1 NA NA TRBV3-1 CASSPSKTSYNEQFF TGTGCCAGCAGCCCAAGCAAAACCTCCTACAATGAGCAGTTCTTC
TRBJ1-2 TRBD1 once TRBV12-3/TRBV12-4 CASLSATGDRYGYTF TGTGCCAGCCTAAGCGCAACAGGGGATCGGTATGGCTACACCTTC
TRBJ2-7 NA few TRBV3-1 CASSPAGGTIRYEQYF TGTGCCAGCAGCCCCGCGGGCGGGACCATAAGGTACGAGCAGTACTTC
TRBJ1-1 TRBD1 NA TRBV5-1 CASDRERDRKGNTEAFF TGCGCCAGTGACCGTGAGCGGGACAGGAAAGGGAACACTGAAGCTTTCTTT
TRBJ2-3 NA few TRBV29-1 CSVASDRRTDTQYF TGCAGCGTTGCCTCCGACAGGCGCACAGATACGCAGTATTTT
TRBJ1-5 TRBD1 few TRBV10-3 CAIGGQGAGQPQHF TGTGCCATCGGGGGACAGGGGGCAGGACAGCCCCAGCATTTT
TRBJ2-7 TRBD2 few TRBV5-1 CASSPNRGGPYEQYF TGCGCCAGCAGCCCGAATCGCGGGGGGCCCTACGAGCAGTACTTC
TRBJ2-5 TRBD2 NA TRBV27 CASSLLGGADQETQYF TGTGCCAGCAGTTTACTCGGGGGGGCGGACCAAGAGACCCAGTACTTC
TRBJ1-1 NA many TRBV10-3 CAISEYRDAEAFF TGTGCCATCAGTGAGTACAGGGACGCTGAAGCTTTCTTT
TRBJ2-7 NA few TRBV18 CASSSSQGSYEQYF TGTGCCAGCTCATCAAGTCAGGGGAGCTACGAGCAGTACTTC
TRBJ2-3 NA NA TRBV11-2 CASSLDGGGPDTQYF TGTGCCAGCAGCTTAGACGGCGGGGGCCCAGATACGCAGTATTTT
TRBJ2-2 NA NA TRBV7-3 CASSLVPANTGELFF TGTGCCAGCAGCTTAGTGCCGGCGAACACCGGGGAGCTGTTTTTT
TRBJ2-1 TRBD2 few TRBV6-1 CASSDDSVAGNEQFF TGTGCCAGCAGTGACGACTCAGTAGCGGGCAATGAGCAGTTCTTC
TRBJ2-3 NA many TRBV5-5 CASSLVRGRMTDTQYF TGTGCCAGCAGCTTGGTGAGAGGGAGGATGACAGATACGCAGTATTTT
TRBJ2-7 TRBD1 few TRBV4-1 CASSPNWRTGYEQYF TGCGCCAGCAGCCCCAACTGGCGGACAGGCTACGAGCAGTACTTC
TRBJ2-3 NA NA TRBV27 CASIPGPGGTDTQYF TGTGCCAGCATACCGGGCCCAGGGGGCACAGATACGCAGTATTTT
TRBJ1-1 NA NA TRBV20-1 CSVSLTAKGTEAFF TGCAGTGTTTCGTTAACGGCCAAGGGCACTGAAGCTTTCTTT
TRBJ2-1 TRBD2 once TRBV6-1 CASTLNGLAVSNEQFF TGTGCCAGCACCCTAAATGGGCTAGCGGTTTCAAATGAGCAGTTCTTC
TRBJ2-6 NA few TRBV4-1 CASSHPTGPGANVLTF TGCGCCAGCAGCCATCCGACTGGTCCTGGGGCCAACGTCCTGACTTTC
TRBJ1-5 NA NA TRBV6-6 CASSYSGRNRYSNQPQHF TGTGCCAGCAGTTACTCTGGCAGGAACCGATATAGCAATCAGCCCCAGCATTTT
TRBJ1-2 NA NA TRBV2 CASSGEINYGYTF TGTGCCAGCTCAGGGGAGATTAACTATGGCTACACCTTC
TRBJ1-1 NA few TRBV11-2 CASSLDSKYSEAFF TGTGCCAGCAGCTTAGATAGTAAATATTCTGAAGCTTTCTTT
TRBJ2-3 TRBD2 few TRBV6-1 CASSERGLAGGDTQYF TGTGCCAGCAGCGAAAGGGGACTAGCGGGAGGAGATACGCAGTATTTT
TRBJ1-2 NA few TRBV6-1 CASSEGLLGNYGYTF TGTGCCAGCAGTGAAGGTTTATTAGGAAACTATGGCTACACCTTC
TRBJ2-7 NA NA TRBV7-2 CASSLRALGDYEQYF TGTGCCAGCAGCTTAAGGGCTCTCGGCGACTACGAGCAGTACTTC
TRBJ1-6 TRBD1 few TRBV20-1 CSAHRTGARGSPLHF TGCAGTGCACACAGGACAGGGGCTCGTGGGTCACCCCTCCACTTT
TRBJ2-1 TRBD2 NA TRBV5-1 CASSLVTSGGYNEQFF TGCGCCAGCAGCTTGGTAACTAGCGGGGGTTACAATGAGCAGTTCTTC
TRBJ2-7 NA few TRBV9 CASSVDVGLHEQYF TGTGCCAGCAGCGTAGATGTGGGACTCCACGAGCAGTACTTC
TRBJ2-7 TRBD2 few TRBV20-1 CSALATSGLYYEQYF TGCAGTGCCCTTGCGACTAGCGGCCTTTACTACGAGCAGTACTTC